Listed below are T cell receptor beta chains from one sample, sequenced in a study of cytomegalovirus exposure and HLA in healthy donors. TCRdb keeps only in-frame clones here, not all; method: immunoSEQ multiplex PCR. In the table there are nearly 300,000 clones, more than 80% of which are singletons. What was sequenced was PBMCs. The source is a middle-aged man in good health and CMV-seropositive. Both conserved end residues are part of each CDR3. Fields, in order: D gene, J gene, V gene, CDR3 protein. D genes are given only for firm matches.

. TRBJ2-3 TRBV18 CASSPPPGNTDTQYF
TRBD1 TRBJ1-1 TRBV10-3 CAISESTGAAFF
TRBD2 TRBJ2-7 TRBV4-1 CASSQIAGADEQYF
TRBD1 TRBJ1-4 TRBV4-2 CASSHDVKGQGREKLFF
. TRBJ1-5 TRBV12-2 CASRSGQDLVRPQHF
TRBD1 TRBJ1-2 TRBV19 CASSFLGQGANGYTF
TRBD2 TRBJ2-3 TRBV7-8 CASSLSSGSTDTQYF
. TRBJ2-5 TRBV10-2 CASSLQGETQYF
. TRBJ2-5 TRBV27 CASSLTGRYQETQYF
TRBD2 TRBJ2-7 TRBV7-2 CASSLRRYREGGQYF
. TRBJ2-1 TRBV4-2 CASSQDGAVNEQFF
. TRBJ2-7 TRBV7-9 CASSPPVQGPSSYEQYF
TRBD2 TRBJ2-3 TRBV27 CASSSHLSLAGAPDTQYF
TRBD2 TRBJ2-7 TRBV7-6 CASSLGLAGALEQYF
TRBD1 TRBJ1-2 TRBV28 CASSLLRGLTF
. TRBJ2-1 TRBV7-9 CASRTASGEAIYNEQFF
TRBD1 TRBJ1-4 TRBV6-5 CASSRDRGREKLFF
. TRBJ2-4 TRBV7-2 CASSLAGGNIQYF
. TRBJ1-2 TRBV19 CASSPQKRSTRFDGYTF
. TRBJ1-1 TRBV15 CATSPLGRDSMNTEAFF
. TRBJ2-1 TRBV6-5 CASSEITSNEQFF
TRBD2 TRBJ2-7 TRBV10-3 CAIRIGLAGSYEQYF
TRBD1 TRBJ1-1 TRBV6-1 CASSQRQGYTEAFF
TRBD1 TRBJ2-5 TRBV6-1 CASSADRGLETQYF
TRBD2 TRBJ2-5 TRBV6-5 CASSWTSGQETQYF
TRBD2 TRBJ2-1 TRBV7-2 CASRGLAGAHEQFF
. TRBJ2-7 TRBV29-1 CSVEGDGYEQYF
. TRBJ2-7 TRBV25-1 CASSEGYSYEQYF
TRBD1 . TRBV4-1 CASSRGQGAAEQYF
. TRBJ2-7 TRBV7-2 CASSLVPGSSYEQYF
. TRBJ2-3 TRBV2 CASSGHRQKMDTQYF
TRBD1 TRBJ1-2 TRBV6-1 CASSPNPGQGYGYTF
TRBD2 TRBJ2-7 TRBV7-6 CASSLEELAVIYEQYF
. TRBJ2-1 TRBV6-1 CASIGYNEQFF
. TRBJ2-3 TRBV7-7 CASSLVGGTTDTQYF
TRBD1 TRBJ2-3 TRBV2 CASSGTGLSTDTQYF